These T cell receptor beta chains were read from a single sample in a study of human T cells and chemical hapten exposure. A single record per CDR3 protein comes from TCRdb applying MiXCR to the RACE reads. The sample includes approximately 32,000 distinct CDR3 sequences, roughly an eighth seen only once; the top ten take 1.5% to 2%. The starting material was whole blood, obtained in connection with sensitization to the hapten diphenylcyclopropenone (DPC). The receptors were sampled from a middle-aged woman with alopecia areata. Some clones in this sample may be carry-over from other donors' samples. Each CDR3 is given with its conserved first and last residue. The order of the fields is CDR3 protein, CDR3 DNA, D gene, clone size, V gene, J gene. A D gene is named only where the DNA matches it firmly. The size entry is marked missing in some rows and otherwise reads once, few, many or a size class.

CASRLSGGTNSPLHF,TGTGCCAGCAGACTATCAGGGGGAACTAATTCACCCCTCCACTTT,TRBD1,many,TRBV12-3/TRBV12-4,TRBJ1-6
CASSPGGTANYGYTF,TGTGCCAGCTCACCAGGAGGGACCGCTAACTATGGCTACACCTTC,.,many,TRBV18,TRBJ1-2
CSANAGLAGFGELFF,TGCAGTGCTAACGCGGGACTAGCGGGATTCGGGGAGCTGTTTTTT,TRBD2,many,TRBV20-1,TRBJ2-2
CASSSGLATDTQYF,TGTGCCAGCAGCTCGGGACTAGCGACAGATACGCAGTATTTT,TRBD2,.,TRBV7-2,TRBJ2-3
CSASPGPLRGYEQYF,TGCAGTGCTAGCCCAGGGCCTCTCAGGGGCTACGAGCAGTACTTC,.,few,TRBV20-1,TRBJ2-7
CARSRSGDYGYTF,TGTGCCCGCTCAAGGTCGGGGGACTATGGCTACACCTTC,.,many,TRBV2,TRBJ1-2
CASSEGGGQPQHF,TGTGCCAGCAGTGAGGGCGGAGGCCAGCCCCAGCATTTT,.,few,TRBV2,TRBJ1-5
CASVSTGPANEKLFF,TGTGCCAGTGTATCGACAGGACCTGCTAATGAAAAACTGTTTTTT,.,many,TRBV19,TRBJ1-4
CASSATGRGLPNYGYTF,TGTGCCAGCAGCGCGACGGGGAGGGGTCTTCCTAACTATGGCTACACCTTC,.,.,TRBV9,TRBJ1-2
CASSQVGPSNEQFF,TGTGCCAGCAGCCAAGTGGGACCAAGCAATGAGCAGTTCTTC,.,many,TRBV14,TRBJ2-1
CASSLAQGQQTQYF,TGTGCCAGCAGCTTAGCACAGGGTCAACAGACCCAGTACTTC,.,.,TRBV11-3,TRBJ2-5
CASSGQPNEQFF,TGTGCCAGCAGCGGGCAGCCCAATGAGCAGTTCTTC,.,.,TRBV28,TRBJ2-1
CASSPAGGEETQYF,TGTGCCAGCAGTCCCGCGGGGGGAGAAGAGACCCAGTACTTC,TRBD2,many,TRBV12-3/TRBV12-4,TRBJ2-5
CASRDRRNTEAFF,TGTGCCAGCCGGGACAGGCGGAACACTGAAGCTTTCTTT,TRBD1,.,TRBV2,TRBJ1-1
CASSVAWDTEAYEQYF,TGTGCCAGCAGCGTAGCTTGGGACACCGAGGCCTACGAGCAGTACTTC,.,.,TRBV9,TRBJ2-7
CSAARRDFYNEQFF,TGCAGCGCAGCGCGTAGGGACTTTTACAATGAGCAGTTCTTC,.,many,TRBV29-1,TRBJ2-1
CASSDTRYGYTF,TGTGCCAGCAGTGACACCCGGTATGGCTACACCTTC,.,many,TRBV6-1,TRBJ1-2
CASSPGQSTDTQYF,TGCGCCAGCAGCCCGGGACAGAGCACAGATACGCAGTATTTT,TRBD1,medium-sized,TRBV5-1,TRBJ2-3
CASSSTGGEQYF,TGCGCCAGCAGCTCAACCGGAGGAGAGCAGTACTTC,.,many,TRBV5-1,TRBJ2-7
CASRAGTDYGYTF,TGTGCCAGCAGAGCCGGGACGGACTATGGCTACACCTTC,.,many,TRBV7-2,TRBJ1-2
CASSSRRGAETQYF,TGTGCCAGCAGCTCCCGCCGGGGGGCTGAGACCCAGTACTTC,.,many,TRBV7-2,TRBJ2-5
CASSPFSGGELFF,TGTGCCAGCAGCCCTTTTAGCGGCGGGGAGCTGTTTTTT,.,many,TRBV7-3,TRBJ2-2
CASRMSGGVVANEQFF,TGTGCCAGCAGGATGAGCGGGGGGGTAGTTGCCAATGAGCAGTTCTTC,TRBD2,.,TRBV12-3/TRBV12-4,TRBJ2-1
CAWSDPGGAAHYNEQFF,TGTGCCTGGAGTGATCCGGGGGGAGCGGCCCACTACAATGAGCAGTTCTTC,TRBD2,few,TRBV30,TRBJ2-1
CASSVGEQPQHF,TGTGCCAGCAGCGTGGGAGAACAGCCCCAGCATTTT,.,many,TRBV7-9,TRBJ1-5
CASSLEEGAHEQYF,TGCGCCAGCAGCTTGGAGGAGGGAGCCCACGAGCAGTACTTC,.,many,TRBV5-1,TRBJ2-7
CASSYSLVDPYEQYF,TGTGCCAGCAGTTATTCCCTAGTAGACCCCTACGAGCAGTACTTC,.,few,TRBV6-5,TRBJ2-7
CASSFGTLNTEAFF,TGTGCCAGCAGTTTCGGGACCTTGAACACTGAAGCTTTCTTT,.,many,TRBV28,TRBJ1-1
CAWSVLGTSNQPQHF,TGTGCCTGGAGTGTACTGGGGACAAGCAATCAGCCCCAGCATTTT,.,many,TRBV30,TRBJ1-5
CASRGRAANTEAFF,TGTGCCAGCAGGGGGAGGGCTGCGAACACTGAAGCTTTCTTT,.,many,TRBV27,TRBJ1-1
CASSQDLSPDDGYTF,TGCGCCAGCAGCCAAGATTTGTCCCCGGACGATGGCTACACCTTC,.,many,TRBV4-3,TRBJ1-2
CSVGGQGVGEQYF,TGCAGCGTTGGGGGGCAGGGGGTAGGCGAGCAGTACTTC,TRBD1,many,TRBV29-1,TRBJ2-7
CASGLSPLHTGELFF,TGTGCTAGTGGTTTGTCGCCCCTCCACACCGGGGAGCTGTTTTTT,.,many,TRBV12-5,TRBJ2-2
CSGGDTQYF,TGCAGCGGGGGGGATACGCAGTATTTT,.,few,TRBV29-1,TRBJ2-3